This entry features one T cell receptor beta chain sequence. Sequencing was performed with immunoSEQ multiplex PCR; in TCRdb, only in-frame clones are kept and a portion is missing. The repertoire includes about 180,000 clones, roughly 89% of them detected once, and 1.1% to 1.5% sits in the top ten. V lost 6 bases and J lost 5, with 16 bases in between. The CDR3 covers 15 residues. Germline lookup yields CDR1 LGHNA and CDR2 YSLEER. The sample originates from a study of control samples from healthy donors and cancer patients. The material sequenced was blood. The chain couples TRBV4-3 to TRBJ2-2, with TRBD2 as a possible D gene (6 bases). The sequence was collected from a woman in her forties or fifties in good health. Written as DNA, the CDR3 is TGCGCCAGCAGTCCCAGTACCCGGGGGACCGGGGAGCTGTTTTTT. It encodes CASSPSTRGTGELFF.